The 4 T cell receptor beta chains below all came from one sample that was sequenced in a study of PD-1 blockade in mismatch repair-deficient tumors. This table comes from immunoSEQ multiplex PCR, and its TCRdb copy is limited to in-frame clones, with some not included. Seen here are about 38,000 clones, more than 75% observed once, and the top ten hold roughly 22%. The material sequenced was peripheral blood, taken 4 weeks after starting pembrolizumab. These receptors all stem from an adult with mismatch repair-deficient cancer.

This sequence joins TRBV18 and TRBJ2-7, with 7 bases aligning to TRBD2. The CDR3 totals 19 residues. Looked up from germline, CDR1 is KGHSH and CDR2 is LQKENI. V lost 6 bases, J lost 0 bases, and 20 bases stayed unmatched. DNA of the CDR3: TGTGCCAGCTCCCCATGGGGGGGGATTGGAGTGGCGGACTCCTACGAGCAGTACTTC. Its translation is CASSPWGGIGVADSYEQYF. Drawing the rest from reference TRBV18 and TRBJ2-7, the complete variable domain is NAGVMQNPRHLVRRRGQEARLRCSPMKGHSHVYWYRQLPEEGLKFMVYLQKENIIDESGMPKERFSAEFPKEGPSILRIQQVVRGDSAAYFCASSPWGGIGVADSYEQYFGPGTRLTVT.

The CDR3 is CASRGGGLNTEAFF. CDR3 DNA: TGTGCCAGCCGGGGAGGAGGGTTGAACACTGAAGCTTTCTTT. This chain joins TRBV6-6 and TRBJ1-1; D gene unclear. The CDR3 covers 14 residues. V shed 8 bases and J shed 0 bases, with 13 bases lying between them. Germline V gene lookup returns CDR1 MNHNY and CDR2 SVGAGI (reference sequence).

V is TRBV18 and J is TRBJ1-1; D remains ambiguous. This CDR3 spans 12 amino acids. CDR1 and CDR2 (germline): KGHSH, LQKENI. The V gene lost 7 bases and the J gene lost 4 bases, with 10 bases spanning the gap. For the CDR3, the DNA is TGTGCCAGCTTAGGACCGTTCACTGAAGCTTTCTTT. This codes for CASLGPFTEAFF.

This clone has a single count. V usage is TRBV5-1 and J usage is TRBJ2-5; possibly TRBD1 or TRBD2 for D (5 bases each). CDR3 length: 15 amino acids. The germline CDR1 and CDR2 sequences are SGHRS and YFSETQ. V was clipped by 0 bases and J by 4 bases, with 13 bases between them. The DNA of the CDR3 is TGCGCCAGCAGCTTGGGAGGGACCCCTATAGAGACCCAGTACTTC. Residues: CASSLGGTPIETQYF.